This entry lists 8 T cell receptor beta chains sequenced from one sample in a study of identical twins. MiXCR, run by TCRdb on the 5' RACE reads, gives a single entry per CDR3 protein. The sample consists of over 550,000 distinct CDR3 sequences, less than 9% of them appearing once. The same sample was also used in a study of yellow fever vaccine responses in identical twins.

Sequenced: PBMCs. The receptors shown here come from a woman under 30 in good health.

In its sample, this clonotype was seen a few times. The V gene is TRBV3-1, the J gene TRBJ2-3, with TRBD2 matching 14 bases. The V and J ends lost 3 bases and 6 bases, in that order; junction bases with no gene match: 8. This CDR3 is 17 amino acids long. Germline CDR1 LGHDT, CDR2 YNNKEL (reference sequence). The CDR3 DNA sequence: TGTGCCAGCAGCCAGCCCGGACTAGCGGGGGGTCGTGATACGCAGTATTTT. Protein sequence: CASSQPGLAGGRDTQYF.

This clonotype appeared a few times. The rearrangement uses TRBV20-1 and TRBJ2-5; 10 bases are a match to TRBD2. From germline, CDR1 is DFQATT and CDR2 SNEGSKA (reference sequence). The CDR3 spans 13 residues. CDR3: CILSGGAGETQYF. CDR3 nucleotide sequence: TGCATTCTAAGCGGGGGGGCAGGCGAGACCCAGTACTTC.

This clonotype turned up a few times. V gene TRBV4-1 combines with J gene TRBJ2-7, with 9 bases aligning to TRBD1. CDR3 length: 14 residues. Trimming cost V 4 bases and J 4 bases; bases outside gene matches: 5. Per the germline V gene, CDR1 is MGHRA and CDR2 is YSYEKL. The CDR3 here is CASSRTGGAYEQYF. The CDR3 DNA is TGCGCCAGCAGCCGAACAGGGGGCGCTTACGAGCAGTACTTC.

The CDR3 DNA follows: TGTGCCAGCAGTGTGGTTGGATTCACCGGGGAGCTGTTTTTT. Translation gives CASSVVGFTGELFF. The rearrangement uses TRBV2 and TRBJ2-2; D unclear. The CDR3 has 14 amino acids. The germline V gene has CDR1 SNHLY and CDR2 FYNNEI. The V and J ends lost 4 bases and 4 bases respectively, with 10 bases between them.

The table lists this clonotype with a few counts. The chain uses TRBV4-1 and TRBJ2-1; 11 bases match TRBD1. V lost 4 bases and J lost 3; bases outside the gene matches: 8. CDR3 length: 17 residues. The germline V gene encodes CDR1 MGHRA and CDR2 YSYEKL. CDR3 DNA sequence: TGCGCCAGCAGCCCCCGGGCCGGGACAGGGGGCTACAATGAGCAGTTCTTC. This sequence encodes CASSPRAGTGGYNEQFF.

The gene calls are TRBV2 and TRBJ1-1, with D perhaps matching TRBD1 (6 bases). V was clipped by 1 base and J by 0 bases, with 6 bases between them. CDR3 size: 14 residues. Germline loops: CDR1 SNHLY, CDR2 FYNNEI. This chain's CDR3 is CASSEEGVNTEAFF. As DNA, the CDR3 is TGTGCCAGCAGTGAAGAGGGGGTGAACACTGAAGCTTTCTTT.

This rearrangement joins TRBV28 to TRBJ2-3; 9 bases match TRBD2. The CDR3 contains 17 residues. V trimming: 10 bases; J trimming: 0 bases; junction bases outside the gene matches: 14. Germline assignment: CDR1 MDHEN and CDR2 SYDVKM. The CDR3 DNA is TGTGCCATCTGTTCCCAACCTAGCGGGACCAGCACAGATACGCAGTATTTT. Its translation: CAICSQPSGTSTDTQYF. Looking up the rest from reference TRBV28 and TRBJ2-3 gives the full variable domain: DVKVTQSSRYLVKRTGEKVFLECVQDMDHENMFWYRQDPGLGLRLIYFSYDVKMKEKGDIPEGYSVSREKKERFSLILESASTNQTSMYLCAICSQPSGTSTDTQYFGPGTRLTVL.

This clonotype was seen a few times. The CDR3 bases are TGTGCCAGCAGTCCAAGCGGGAGTTCGAATGAGCAGTTCTTC. This encodes CASSPSGSSNEQFF. The chain carries TRBV12-3 or TRBV12-4 and TRBJ2-1; 8 nucleotides agree with TRBD2. V gave up 5 bases and J gave up 7 bases; unmatched junction bases: 7. The CDR3 extends over 14 amino acids.